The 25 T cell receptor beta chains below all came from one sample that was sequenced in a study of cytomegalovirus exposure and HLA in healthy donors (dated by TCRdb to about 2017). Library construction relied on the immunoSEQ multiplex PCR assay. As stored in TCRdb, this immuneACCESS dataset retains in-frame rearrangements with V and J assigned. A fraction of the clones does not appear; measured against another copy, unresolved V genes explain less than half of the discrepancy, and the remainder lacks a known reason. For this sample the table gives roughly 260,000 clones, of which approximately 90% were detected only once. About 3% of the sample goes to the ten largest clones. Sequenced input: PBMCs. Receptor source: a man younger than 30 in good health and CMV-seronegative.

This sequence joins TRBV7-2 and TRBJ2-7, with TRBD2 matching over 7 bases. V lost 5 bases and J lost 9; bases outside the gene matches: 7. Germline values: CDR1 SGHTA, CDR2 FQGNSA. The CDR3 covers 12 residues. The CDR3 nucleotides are TGTGCCAGCAGCCCTCGTTCGGGAGGGCAGTACTTC. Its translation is CASSPRSGGQYF.

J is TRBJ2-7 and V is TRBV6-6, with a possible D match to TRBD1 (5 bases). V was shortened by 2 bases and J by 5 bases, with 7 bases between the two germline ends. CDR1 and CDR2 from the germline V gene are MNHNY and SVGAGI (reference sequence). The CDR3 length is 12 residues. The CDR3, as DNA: TGTGCCAGCAGTTACCTAGGGGACGAGCAGTACTTC. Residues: CASSYLGDEQYF.

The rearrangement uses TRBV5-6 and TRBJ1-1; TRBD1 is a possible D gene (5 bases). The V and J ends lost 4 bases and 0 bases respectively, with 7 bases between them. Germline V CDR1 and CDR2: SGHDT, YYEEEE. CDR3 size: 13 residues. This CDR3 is CASSKDMNTEAFF. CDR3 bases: TGTGCCAGCAGCAAGGACATGAACACTGAAGCTTTCTTT.

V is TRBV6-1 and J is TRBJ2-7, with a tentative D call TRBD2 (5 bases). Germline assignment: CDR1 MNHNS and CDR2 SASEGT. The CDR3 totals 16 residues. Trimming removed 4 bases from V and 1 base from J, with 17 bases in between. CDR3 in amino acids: CASSGLLGSGSYEQYF. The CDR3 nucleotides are TGTGCCAGCAGTGGGCTTTTAGGGTCGGGGTCCTACGAGCAGTACTTC.

Here the CDR3 DNA reads TGCGCCAGCAGCCAAGAATTTGGACAGGGACCAGAGACCCAGTACTTC. Translation: CASSQEFGQGPETQYF. V gene TRBV4-1 combines with J gene TRBJ2-5; 8 bases agree with TRBD1. This CDR3 has 16 residues. The germline V gene encodes CDR1 MGHRA and CDR2 YSYEKL. Germline trimming cut 0 bases from V and 4 bases from J; bases unmatched to any gene: 7.

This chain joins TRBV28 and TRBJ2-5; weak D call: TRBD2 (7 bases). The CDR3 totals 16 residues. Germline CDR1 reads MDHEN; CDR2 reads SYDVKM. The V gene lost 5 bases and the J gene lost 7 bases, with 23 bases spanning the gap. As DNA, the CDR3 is TGTGCCAGCAGTCCCCATTCAGGGAGGGGGATGTGGACCCAGTACTTC. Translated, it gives CASSPHSGRGMWTQYF.

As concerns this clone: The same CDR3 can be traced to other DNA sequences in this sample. The CDR3 is CASSLGSGSTYEQYF. In nucleotides, the CDR3 is TGTGCCAGCAGCTTAGGGTCAGGGTCCACCTACGAGCAGTACTTC. This chain connects TRBV7-2 to TRBJ2-7, with D tentatively TRBD1 (5 bases). Trimming took 1 base from V and 2 from J, leaving 12 bases between them. CDR1 is SGHTA and CDR2 is FQGNSA in the germline V gene. CDR3 length: 15 amino acids.

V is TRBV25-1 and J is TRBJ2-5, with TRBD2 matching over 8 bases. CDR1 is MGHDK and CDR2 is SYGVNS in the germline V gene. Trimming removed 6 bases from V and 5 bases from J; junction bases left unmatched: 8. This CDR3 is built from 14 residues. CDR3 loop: CASSSGGLSETQYF. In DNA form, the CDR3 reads TGTGCCAGCAGCTCGGGGGGGCTTAGTGAGACCCAGTACTTC.

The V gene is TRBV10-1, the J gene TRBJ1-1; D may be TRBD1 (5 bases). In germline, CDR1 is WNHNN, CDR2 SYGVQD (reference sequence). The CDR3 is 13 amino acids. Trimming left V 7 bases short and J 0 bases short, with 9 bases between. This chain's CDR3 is CASTKDMNTEAFF. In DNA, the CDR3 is TGCGCCAGCACGAAGGACATGAACACTGAAGCTTTCTTT.

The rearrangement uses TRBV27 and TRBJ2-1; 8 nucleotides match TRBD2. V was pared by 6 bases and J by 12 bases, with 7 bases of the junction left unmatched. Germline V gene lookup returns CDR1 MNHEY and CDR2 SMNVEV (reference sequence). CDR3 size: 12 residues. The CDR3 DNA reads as TGTGCCAGCAGGGGACTAGTCAAAGGGCAGTTCTTC. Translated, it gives CASRGLVKGQFF.

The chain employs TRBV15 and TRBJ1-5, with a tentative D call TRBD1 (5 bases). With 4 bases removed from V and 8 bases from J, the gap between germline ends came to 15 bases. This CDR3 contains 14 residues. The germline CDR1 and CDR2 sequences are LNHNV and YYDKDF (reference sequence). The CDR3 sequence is CATSKSGRSEPQHF. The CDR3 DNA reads TGTGCCACCAGCAAATCAGGGCGGTCAGAGCCCCAGCATTTT. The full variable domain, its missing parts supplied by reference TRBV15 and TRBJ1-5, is DAMVIQNPRYQVTQFGKPVTLSCSQTLNHNVMYWYQQKSSQAPKLLFHYYDKDFNNEADTPDNFQSRRPNTSFCFLDIRSPGLGDTAMYLCATSKSGRSEPQHFGDGTRLSIL.

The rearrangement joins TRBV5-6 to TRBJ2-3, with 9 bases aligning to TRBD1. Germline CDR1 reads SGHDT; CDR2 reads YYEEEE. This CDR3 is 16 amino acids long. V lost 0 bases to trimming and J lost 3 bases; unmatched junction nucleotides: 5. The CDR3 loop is CASSLVWDRATDTQYF. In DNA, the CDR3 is TGTGCCAGCAGCTTGGTTTGGGACAGGGCTACAGATACGCAGTATTTT.

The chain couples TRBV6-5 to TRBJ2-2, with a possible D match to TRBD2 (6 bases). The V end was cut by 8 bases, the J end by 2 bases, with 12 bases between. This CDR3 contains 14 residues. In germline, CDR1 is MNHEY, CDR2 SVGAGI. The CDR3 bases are TGTGCCAGCCGTGGAGGGACTAACACCGGGGAGCTGTTTTTT. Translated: CASRGGTNTGELFF.

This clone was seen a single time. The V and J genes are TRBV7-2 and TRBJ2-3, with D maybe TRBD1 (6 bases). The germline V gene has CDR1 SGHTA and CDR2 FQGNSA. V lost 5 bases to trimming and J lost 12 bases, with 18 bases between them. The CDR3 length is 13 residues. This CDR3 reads CASSLNRDTRQYF. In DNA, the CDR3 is TGTGCCAGCAGCCTAAACCGGGACACAAGACAGTATTTT.

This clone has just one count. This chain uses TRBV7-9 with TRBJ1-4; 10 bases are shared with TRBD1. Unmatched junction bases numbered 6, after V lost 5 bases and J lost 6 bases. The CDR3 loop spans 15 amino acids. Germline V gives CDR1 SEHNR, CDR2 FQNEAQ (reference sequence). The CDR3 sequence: CASSQEGQGYEKLFF. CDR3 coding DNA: TGTGCCAGCAGCCAAGAGGGACAGGGGTATGAAAAACTGTTTTTT.

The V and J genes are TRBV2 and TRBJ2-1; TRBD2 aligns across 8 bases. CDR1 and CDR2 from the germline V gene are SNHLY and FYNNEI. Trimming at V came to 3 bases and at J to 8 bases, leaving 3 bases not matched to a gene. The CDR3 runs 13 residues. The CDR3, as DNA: TGTGCCAGCAGTGAGGGGACTAGGGATGAGCAGTTCTTC. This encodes CASSEGTRDEQFF. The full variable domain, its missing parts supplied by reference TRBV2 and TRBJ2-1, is EPEVTQTPSHQVTQMGQEVILRCVPISNHLYFYWYRQILGQKVEFLVSFYNNEISEKSEIFDDQFSVERPDGSNFTLKIRSTKLEDSAMYFCASSEGTRDEQFFGPGTRLTVL.

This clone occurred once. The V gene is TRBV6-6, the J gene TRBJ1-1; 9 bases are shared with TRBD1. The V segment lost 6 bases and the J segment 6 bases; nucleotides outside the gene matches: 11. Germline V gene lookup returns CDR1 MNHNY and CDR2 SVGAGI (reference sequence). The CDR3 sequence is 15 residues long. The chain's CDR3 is CASSDIRDRAPEAFF. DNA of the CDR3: TGTGCCAGCAGCGACATCCGGGACAGGGCCCCTGAAGCTTTCTTT.

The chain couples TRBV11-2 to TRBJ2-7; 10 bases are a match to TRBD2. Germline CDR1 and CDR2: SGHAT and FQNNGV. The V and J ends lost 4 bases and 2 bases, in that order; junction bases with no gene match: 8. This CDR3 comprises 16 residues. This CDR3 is CASSSLASGGAYEQYF. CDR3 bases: TGTGCCAGCAGCTCCTTAGCTAGCGGGGGAGCCTACGAGCAGTACTTC.

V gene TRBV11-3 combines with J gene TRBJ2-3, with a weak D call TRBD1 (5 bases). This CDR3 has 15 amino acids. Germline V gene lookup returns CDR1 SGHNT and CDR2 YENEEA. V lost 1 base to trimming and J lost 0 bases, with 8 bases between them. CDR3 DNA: TGTGCCAGCAGCTTAGGAAGGGGTAGCACAGATACGCAGTATTTT. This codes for CASSLGRGSTDTQYF.

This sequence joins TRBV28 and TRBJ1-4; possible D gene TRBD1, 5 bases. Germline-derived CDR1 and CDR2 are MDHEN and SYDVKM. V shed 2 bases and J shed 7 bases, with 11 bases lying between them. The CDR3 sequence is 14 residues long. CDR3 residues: CASSLRGSIEKLFF. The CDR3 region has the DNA TGTGCCAGCAGTTTAAGGGGAAGTATTGAAAAACTGTTTTTT.

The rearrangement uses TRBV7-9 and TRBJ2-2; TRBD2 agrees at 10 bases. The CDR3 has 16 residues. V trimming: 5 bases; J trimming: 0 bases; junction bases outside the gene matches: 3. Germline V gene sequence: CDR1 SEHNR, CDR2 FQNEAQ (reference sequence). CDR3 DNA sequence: TGTGCCAGCAGCCTCAGCGGGGGGGCGAACACCGGGGAGCTGTTTTTT. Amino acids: CASSLSGGANTGELFF.

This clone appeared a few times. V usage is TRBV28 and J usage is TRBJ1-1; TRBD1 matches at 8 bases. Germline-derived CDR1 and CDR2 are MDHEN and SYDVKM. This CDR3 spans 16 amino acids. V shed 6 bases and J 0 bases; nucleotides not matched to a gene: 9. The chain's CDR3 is CASSRQGTAMNTEAFF. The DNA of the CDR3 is TGTGCCAGCAGCAGACAGGGGACAGCCATGAACACTGAAGCTTTCTTT.

CDR3 nucleotides: TGTGCCAGCGGGCCGGGACAGGGCCTCACCGGGGAGCTGTTTTTT. Translation gives CASGPGQGLTGELFF. J is TRBJ2-2 and V is TRBV27; the match to TRBD1 covers 9 bases. In germline, CDR1 is MNHEY, CDR2 SMNVEV (reference sequence). This CDR3 is 15 amino acids long. V dropped 8 bases and J dropped 4; count of bases not matched to a gene: 8.

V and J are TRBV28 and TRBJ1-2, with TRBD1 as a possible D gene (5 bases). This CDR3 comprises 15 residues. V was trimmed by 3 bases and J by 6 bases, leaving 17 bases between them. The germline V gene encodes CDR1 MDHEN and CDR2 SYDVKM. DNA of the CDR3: TGTGCCAGCAGTTTGAGGAGGGGAAGAGGAAATGGCTACACCTTC. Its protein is CASSLRRGRGNGYTF.

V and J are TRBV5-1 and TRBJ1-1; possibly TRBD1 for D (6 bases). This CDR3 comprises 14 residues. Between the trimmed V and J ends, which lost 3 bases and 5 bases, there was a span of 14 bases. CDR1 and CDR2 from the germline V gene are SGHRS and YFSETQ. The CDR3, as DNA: TGCGCCAGCAGCTACACACAGGGAACGACTGAAGCTTTCTTT. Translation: CASSYTQGTTEAFF.